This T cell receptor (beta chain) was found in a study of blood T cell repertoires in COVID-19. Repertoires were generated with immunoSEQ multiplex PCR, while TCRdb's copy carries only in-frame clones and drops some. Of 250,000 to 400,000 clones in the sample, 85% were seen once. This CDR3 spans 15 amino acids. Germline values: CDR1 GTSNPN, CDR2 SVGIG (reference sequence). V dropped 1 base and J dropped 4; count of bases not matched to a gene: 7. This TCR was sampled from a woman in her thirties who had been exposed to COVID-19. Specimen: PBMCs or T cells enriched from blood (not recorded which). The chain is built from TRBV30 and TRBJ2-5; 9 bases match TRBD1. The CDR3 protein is CAWSGFGTGRETQYF. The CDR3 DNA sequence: TGTGCCTGGAGTGGATTCGGGACAGGGCGAGAGACCCAGTACTTC.